This T cell receptor beta chain was retrieved from a study of long-term antiretroviral therapy in people with HIV. Whole-study results and caveats: Versus controls, repertoires in people with HIV had narrower CDR3 length ranges.

This was the immunoSEQ v3.0 assay at survey level. Using immunoSEQ multiplex PCR, the repertoire was profiled, and TCRdb retains in-frame clones only, with some absent. The sample lists roughly 40,000 clones, 86% seen once, with roughly 3.9% in the top ten. J lost 3 bases, V lost 7 bases, and 5 bases had no gene match. Germline loops: CDR1 SGHNT, CDR2 YENEEA. The CDR3 runs to 14 residues. Treatment of all HIV participants took place in the United States. As concerns this clone: As yet, its antigen is unknown.

The rearrangement uses TRBV11-3 and TRBJ2-2, with 7 bases matching TRBD2. The clonotype comes from a woman aged 18-29 years with HIV. The specimen comprised unsorted PBMCs, sampled just before starting antiretroviral therapy. The CDR3 nucleotides read TGTGCCAGCACTGGGGGGGGTGACACCGGGGAGCTGTTTTTT. Its protein is CASTGGGDTGELFF.